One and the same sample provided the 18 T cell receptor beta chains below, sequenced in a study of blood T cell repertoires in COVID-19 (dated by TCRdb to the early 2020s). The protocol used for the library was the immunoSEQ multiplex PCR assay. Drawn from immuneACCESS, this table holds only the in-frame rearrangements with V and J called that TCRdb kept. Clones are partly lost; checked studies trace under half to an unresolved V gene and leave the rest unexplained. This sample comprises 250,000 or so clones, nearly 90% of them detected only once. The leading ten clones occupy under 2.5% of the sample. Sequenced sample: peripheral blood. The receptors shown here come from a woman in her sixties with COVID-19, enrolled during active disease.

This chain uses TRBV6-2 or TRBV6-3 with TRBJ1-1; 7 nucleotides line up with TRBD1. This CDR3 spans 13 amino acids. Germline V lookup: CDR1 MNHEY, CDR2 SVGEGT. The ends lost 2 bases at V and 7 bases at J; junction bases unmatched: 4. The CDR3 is CASSYRGQFEAFF. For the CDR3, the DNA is TGTGCCAGCAGTTACCGGGGACAGTTTGAAGCTTTCTTT.

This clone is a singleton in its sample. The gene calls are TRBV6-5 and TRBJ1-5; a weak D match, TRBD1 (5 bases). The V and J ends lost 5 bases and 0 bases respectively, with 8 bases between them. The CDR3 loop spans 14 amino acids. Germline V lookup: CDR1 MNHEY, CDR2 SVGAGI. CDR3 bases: TGTGCCAGCAGTCGGCAGGGTAGCAATCAGCCCCAGCATTTT. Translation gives CASSRQGSNQPQHF.

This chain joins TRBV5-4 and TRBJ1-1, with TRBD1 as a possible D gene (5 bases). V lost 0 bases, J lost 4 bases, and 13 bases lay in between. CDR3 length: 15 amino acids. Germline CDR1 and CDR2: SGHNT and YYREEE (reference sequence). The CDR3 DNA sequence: TGTGCCAGCAGCTTGGGTGGTCCAGGGATCACTGAAGCTTTCTTT. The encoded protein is CASSLGGPGITEAFF.

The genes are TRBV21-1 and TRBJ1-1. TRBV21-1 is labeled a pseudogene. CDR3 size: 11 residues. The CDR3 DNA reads TGTGCCAGCAGCAAAGGGGGGGACGCTTTCTTT. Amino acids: CASSKGGDAFF.

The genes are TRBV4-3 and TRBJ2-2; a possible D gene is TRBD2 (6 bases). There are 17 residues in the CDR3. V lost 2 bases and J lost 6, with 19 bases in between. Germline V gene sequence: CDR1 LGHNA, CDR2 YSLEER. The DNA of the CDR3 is TGCGCCAGCAGCCAATTAACCGGGACTCCGGTCCCCGGGGAGCTGTTTTTT. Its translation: CASSQLTGTPVPGELFF.

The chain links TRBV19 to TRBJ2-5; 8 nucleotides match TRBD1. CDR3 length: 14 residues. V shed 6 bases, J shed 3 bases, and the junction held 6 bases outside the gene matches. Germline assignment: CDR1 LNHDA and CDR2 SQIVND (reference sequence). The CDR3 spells CASRDDRGKETQYF. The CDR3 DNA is TGTGCCAGTAGAGATGACAGGGGAAAAGAGACCCAGTACTTC.

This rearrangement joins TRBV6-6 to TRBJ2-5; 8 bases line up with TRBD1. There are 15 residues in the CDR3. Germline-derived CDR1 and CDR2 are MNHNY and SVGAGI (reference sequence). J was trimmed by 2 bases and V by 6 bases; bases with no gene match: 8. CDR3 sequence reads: CASSRDRHGQETQYF. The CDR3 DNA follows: TGTGCCAGCAGCCGGGACAGGCACGGGCAAGAGACCCAGTACTTC.

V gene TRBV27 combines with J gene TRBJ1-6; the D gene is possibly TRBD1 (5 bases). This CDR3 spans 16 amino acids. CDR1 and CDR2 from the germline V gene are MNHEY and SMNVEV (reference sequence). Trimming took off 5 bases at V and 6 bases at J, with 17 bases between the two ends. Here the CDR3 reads CASSLPPGRANSPLHF. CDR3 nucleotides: TGTGCCAGCAGTCTACCCCCGGGCAGGGCTAATTCACCCCTCCACTTT.

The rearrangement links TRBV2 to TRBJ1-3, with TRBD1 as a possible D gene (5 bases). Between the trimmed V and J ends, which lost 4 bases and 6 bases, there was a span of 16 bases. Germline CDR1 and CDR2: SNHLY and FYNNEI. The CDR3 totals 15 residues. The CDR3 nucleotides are TGTGCCAGCAGTGTATCGCCAGGGAATTCAAACACCATATATTTT. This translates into CASSVSPGNSNTIYF.

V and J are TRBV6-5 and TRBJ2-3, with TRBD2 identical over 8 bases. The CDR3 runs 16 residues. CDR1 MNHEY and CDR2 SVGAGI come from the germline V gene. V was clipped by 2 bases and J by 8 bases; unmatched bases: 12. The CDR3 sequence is CASSYIFAGGSGTQYF. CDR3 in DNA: TGTGCCAGCAGTTACATATTCGCGGGGGGCTCAGGTACGCAGTATTTT.

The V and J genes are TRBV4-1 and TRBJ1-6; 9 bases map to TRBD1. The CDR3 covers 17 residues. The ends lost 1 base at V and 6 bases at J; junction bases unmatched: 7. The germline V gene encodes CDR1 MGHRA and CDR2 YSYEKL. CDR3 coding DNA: TGCGCCAGCAGCCAAGGACAGGGGGGTGTTGGTAATTCACCCCTCCACTTT. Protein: CASSQGQGGVGNSPLHF.

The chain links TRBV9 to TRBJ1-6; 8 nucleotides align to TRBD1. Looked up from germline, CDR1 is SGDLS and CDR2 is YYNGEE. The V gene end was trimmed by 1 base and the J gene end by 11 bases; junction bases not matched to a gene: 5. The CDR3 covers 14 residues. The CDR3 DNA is TGTGCCAGCAGCGTAACCGGACAGGGAGCACCCCTCCACTTT. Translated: CASSVTGQGAPLHF.

CDR3 loop: CASSQEGGVGRGTDTQYF. CDR3 DNA sequence: TGCGCCAGCAGCCAAGAGGGGGGTGTCGGGAGAGGCACAGATACGCAGTATTTT. The V call is TRBV4-1, the J call TRBJ2-3, with D possibly matching TRBD2 (6 bases). V lost 0 bases, J lost 1 base, and 17 bases lay in between. This CDR3 region has 18 residues. CDR1 and CDR2 from the germline V gene are MGHRA and YSYEKL.

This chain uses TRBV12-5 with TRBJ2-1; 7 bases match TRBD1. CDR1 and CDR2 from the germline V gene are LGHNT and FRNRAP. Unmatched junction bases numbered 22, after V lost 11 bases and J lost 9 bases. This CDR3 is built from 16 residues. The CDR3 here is CAPPRTGPSAGCEQFF. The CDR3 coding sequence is TGTGCTCCCCCCCGGACAGGTCCCTCCGCGGGTTGTGAGCAGTTCTTC.

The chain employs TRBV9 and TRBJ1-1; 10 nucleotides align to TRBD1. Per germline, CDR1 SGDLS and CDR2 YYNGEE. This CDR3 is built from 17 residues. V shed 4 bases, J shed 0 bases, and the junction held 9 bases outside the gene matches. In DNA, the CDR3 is TGTGCCAGCAGCAAGGACAGGGGGAGTATGGTGAACACTGAAGCTTTCTTT. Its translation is CASSKDRGSMVNTEAFF.

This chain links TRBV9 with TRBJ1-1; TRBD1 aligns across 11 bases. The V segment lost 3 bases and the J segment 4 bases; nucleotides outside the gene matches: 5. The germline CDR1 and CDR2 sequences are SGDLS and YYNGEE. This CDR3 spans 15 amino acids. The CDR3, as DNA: TGTGCCAGCAGCGCCCTCGGGACAGGGGGCACTGAAGCTTTCTTT. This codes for CASSALGTGGTEAFF.

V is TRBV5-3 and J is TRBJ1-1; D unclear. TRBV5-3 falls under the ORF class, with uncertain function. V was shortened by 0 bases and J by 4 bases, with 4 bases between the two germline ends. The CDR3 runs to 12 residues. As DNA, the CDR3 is TGTGCCAGAAGCTTGGGGAGCACTGAAGCTTTCTTT. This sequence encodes CARSLGSTEAFF.

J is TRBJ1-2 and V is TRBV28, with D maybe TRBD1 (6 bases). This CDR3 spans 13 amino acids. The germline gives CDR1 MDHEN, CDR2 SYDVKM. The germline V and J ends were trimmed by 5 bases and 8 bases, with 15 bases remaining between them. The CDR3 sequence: CASSPHRVEGYTF. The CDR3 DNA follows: TGTGCCAGCAGTCCCCACAGGGTTGAAGGCTACACCTTC.